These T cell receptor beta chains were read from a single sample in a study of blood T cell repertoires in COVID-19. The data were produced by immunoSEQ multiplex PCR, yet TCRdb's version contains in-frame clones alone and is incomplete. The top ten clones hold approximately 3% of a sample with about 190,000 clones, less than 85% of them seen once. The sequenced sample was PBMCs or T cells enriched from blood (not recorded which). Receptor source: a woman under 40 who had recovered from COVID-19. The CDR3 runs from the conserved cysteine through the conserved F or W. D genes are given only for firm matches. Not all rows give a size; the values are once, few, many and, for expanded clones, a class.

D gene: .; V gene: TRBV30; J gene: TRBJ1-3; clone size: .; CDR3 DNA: TGTGCCTGGAGTACTTGGGGGGTGTCTGGAAACACCATATATTTT; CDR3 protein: CAWSTWGVSGNTIYF
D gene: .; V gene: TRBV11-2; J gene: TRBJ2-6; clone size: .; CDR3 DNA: TGTGCCAGCAGCCACCGGTTCTCTGGGGCCAACGTCCTGACTTTC; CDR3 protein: CASSHRFSGANVLTF
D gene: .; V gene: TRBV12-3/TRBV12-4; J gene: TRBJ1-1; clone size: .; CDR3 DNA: TGTGCCAGCAGATATGACACCGACACTGAAGCTTTCTTT; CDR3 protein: CASRYDTDTEAFF
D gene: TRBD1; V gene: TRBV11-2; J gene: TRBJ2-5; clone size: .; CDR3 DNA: TGTGCCAGCAGGATACCGGGACAGGGTGAGACCCAGTACTTC; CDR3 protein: CASRIPGQGETQYF
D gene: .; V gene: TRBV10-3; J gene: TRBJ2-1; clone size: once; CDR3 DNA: TGTGCCACCGGGACTTCCCCGCCCAATGAGCAGTTCTTC; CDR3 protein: CATGTSPPNEQFF
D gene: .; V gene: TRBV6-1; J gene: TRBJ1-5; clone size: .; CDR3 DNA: TGTGCCAGCAGTGAAGTTAGAGATAGCAATCAGCCCCAGCATTTT; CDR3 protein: CASSEVRDSNQPQHF
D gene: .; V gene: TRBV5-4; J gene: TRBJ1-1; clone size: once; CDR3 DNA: TGTGCCAGCAGCTTAGCACAGGACACTGAAGCTTTCTTT; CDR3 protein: CASSLAQDTEAFF
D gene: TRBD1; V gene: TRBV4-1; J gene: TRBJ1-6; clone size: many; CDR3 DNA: TGCGCCAGCAGTCTTACCTCTAGGGACAGCTATTCACCCCTCCACTTT; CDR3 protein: CASSLTSRDSYSPLHF
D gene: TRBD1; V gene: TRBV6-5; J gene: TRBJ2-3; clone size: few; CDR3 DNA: TGTGCCAGCACCAACGGACAGGGTCGGGATACGCAGTATTTT; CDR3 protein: CASTNGQGRDTQYF
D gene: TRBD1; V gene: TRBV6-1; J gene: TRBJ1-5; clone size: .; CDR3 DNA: TGTGCCAGCAGTGAAGCTCTTGGACAGGGGGGGCAGCCCCAGCATTTT; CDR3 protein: CASSEALGQGGQPQHF
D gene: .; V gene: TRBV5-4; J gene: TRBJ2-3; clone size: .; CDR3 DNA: TGTGCCAGCAGGGTCGGTGGAGCCTTAAGCACAGATACGCAGTATTTT; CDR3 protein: CASRVGGALSTDTQYF
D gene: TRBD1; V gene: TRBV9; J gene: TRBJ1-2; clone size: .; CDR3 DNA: TGTGCCAGCAGCCCCCGGGACAGGTTTTATGGCTACACCTTC; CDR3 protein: CASSPRDRFYGYTF
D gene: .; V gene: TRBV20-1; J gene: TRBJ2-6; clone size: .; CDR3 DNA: TGCAGTGCTAGTTGGCAGGGTGGAACTGGGGCCAACGTCCTGACTTTC; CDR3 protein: CSASWQGGTGANVLTF
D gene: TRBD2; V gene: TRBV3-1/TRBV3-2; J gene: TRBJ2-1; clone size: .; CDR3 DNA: TGTGCCAGCAGCCAACTAGCGGGGACGTACAATGAGCAGTTCTTC; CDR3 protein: CASSQLAGTYNEQFF
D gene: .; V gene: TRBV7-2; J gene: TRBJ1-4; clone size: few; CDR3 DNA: TGTGCCAGCAGCTCGGACAGTGGTAATGAAAAACTGTTTTTT; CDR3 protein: CASSSDSGNEKLFF
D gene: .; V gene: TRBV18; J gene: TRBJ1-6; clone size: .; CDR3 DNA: TGTGCCAGCTCCAGCTATAACAGGTTGGATTCACCCCTCCACTTT; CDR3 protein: CASSSYNRLDSPLHF
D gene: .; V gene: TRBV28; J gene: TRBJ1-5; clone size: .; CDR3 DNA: TGTGCCAGCAGCCCGGGTGACAATCAGCCCCAGCATTTT; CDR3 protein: CASSPGDNQPQHF
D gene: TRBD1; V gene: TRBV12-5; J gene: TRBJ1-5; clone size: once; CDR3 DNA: TGTGCTAGTGCCCAGGGGGATCAGCCCCAGCATTTT; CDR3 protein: CASAQGDQPQHF
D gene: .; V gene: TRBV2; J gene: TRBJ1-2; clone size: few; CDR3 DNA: TGTGCCAGCACCCAGGGGAACTATGGCTACACCTTC; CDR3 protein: CASTQGNYGYTF
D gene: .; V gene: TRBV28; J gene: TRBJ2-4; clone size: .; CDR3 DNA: TGTGCCAGCAACGTGAGGCGGGACAAAAACATTCAGTACTTC; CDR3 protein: CASNVRRDKNIQYF
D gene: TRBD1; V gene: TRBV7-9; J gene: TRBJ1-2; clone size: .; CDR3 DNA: TGTGCCAGCAGCTTAGGACAGGGATATGGCTACACCTTC; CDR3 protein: CASSLGQGYGYTF
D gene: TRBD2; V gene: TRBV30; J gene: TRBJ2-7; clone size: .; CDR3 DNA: TGTGCCTGGAGTGTACTAGCGGGAGAAGTAGGGGTTGTCACACACCTCTACGAGCAGTACTTC; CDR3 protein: CAWSVLAGEVGVVTHLYEQYF
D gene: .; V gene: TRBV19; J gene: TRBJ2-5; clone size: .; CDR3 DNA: TGTGCCAGTACCTCCGGGACAAATTTGGGGTCCCAGTACTTC; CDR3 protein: CASTSGTNLGSQYF
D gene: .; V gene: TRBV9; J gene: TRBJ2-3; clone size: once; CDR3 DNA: TGTGCCAGCAGCGTAGGACAGATTATCACAGATACGCAGTATTTT; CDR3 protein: CASSVGQIITDTQYF
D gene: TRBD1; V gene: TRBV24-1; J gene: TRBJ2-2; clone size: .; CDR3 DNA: TGTGCCACCAGTGATTTGTGGACAGGGTCTGGCGGGGAGCTGTTTTTT; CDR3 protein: CATSDLWTGSGGELFF
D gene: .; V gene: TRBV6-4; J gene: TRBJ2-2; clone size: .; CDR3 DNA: TGTGCCAGCAGTGTTAGGAGGGGCGCCGGGGAGCTGTTTTTT; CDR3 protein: CASSVRRGAGELFF
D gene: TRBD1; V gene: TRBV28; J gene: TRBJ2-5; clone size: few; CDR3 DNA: TGTGCCAGCAGTTTAACAGGGGGCTGGGGAGAGACCCAGTACTTC; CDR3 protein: CASSLTGGWGETQYF
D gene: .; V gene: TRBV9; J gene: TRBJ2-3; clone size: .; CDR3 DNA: TGTGCCAGCAGCCAAATAGGGCGGGGCAGCACAGATACGCAGTATTTT; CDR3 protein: CASSQIGRGSTDTQYF
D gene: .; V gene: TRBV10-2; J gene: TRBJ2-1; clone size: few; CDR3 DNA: TGCGCCAGCAGTGATCTGGGAGGTGACAATGAGCAGTTCTTC; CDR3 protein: CASSDLGGDNEQFF
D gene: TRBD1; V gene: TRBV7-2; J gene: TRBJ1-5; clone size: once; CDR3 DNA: TGTGCCAGCAGCTTATTTGGGACAGGGGGCGATCAGCCCCAGCATTTT; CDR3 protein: CASSLFGTGGDQPQHF
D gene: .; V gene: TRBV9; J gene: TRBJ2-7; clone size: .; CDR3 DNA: TGTGCCAGCAGCGCGGGTCAGAGCCCCGTTGTCTACGAGCAGTACTTC; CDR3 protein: CASSAGQSPVVYEQYF
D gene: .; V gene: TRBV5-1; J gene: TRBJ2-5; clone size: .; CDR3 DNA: TGCGCCAGCAGCCTACAGGGAAGGCGGGAGACCCAGTACTTC; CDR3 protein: CASSLQGRRETQYF
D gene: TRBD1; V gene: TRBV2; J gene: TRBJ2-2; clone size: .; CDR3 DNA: TGTGCCAGCAGTTTTGGACAGGCGGACACCGGGGAGCTGTTTTTT; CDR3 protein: CASSFGQADTGELFF
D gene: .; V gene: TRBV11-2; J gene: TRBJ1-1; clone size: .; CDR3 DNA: TGTGCCAGCAGCTTTAAGAACACTGAAGCTTTCTTT; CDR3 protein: CASSFKNTEAFF
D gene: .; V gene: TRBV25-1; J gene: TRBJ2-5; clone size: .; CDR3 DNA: TGTGCCAGCAGTGAGGGCGATCTGGAGACCCAGTACTTC; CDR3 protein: CASSEGDLETQYF
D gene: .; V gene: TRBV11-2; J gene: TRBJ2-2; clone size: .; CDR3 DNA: TGTGCCAGCAGCCGGGACACGAACACCGGGGAGCTGTTTTTT; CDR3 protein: CASSRDTNTGELFF
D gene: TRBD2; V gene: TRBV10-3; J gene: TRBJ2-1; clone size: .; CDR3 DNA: TGTGCCATCAGCGAGAGCCCACTGAGCGGGAGCGACCGATTCTTC; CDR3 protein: CAISESPLSGSDRFF
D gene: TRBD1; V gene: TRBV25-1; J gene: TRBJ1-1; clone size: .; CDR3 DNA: TGTGCCAGCAGTGAACCGGGACAGGGAGGTTCTGAAGCTTTCTTT; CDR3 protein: CASSEPGQGGSEAFF
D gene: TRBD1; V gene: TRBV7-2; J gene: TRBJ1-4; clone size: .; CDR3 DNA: TGTGCCAGCAGCCTCTACTCAGGGGGCTCTAATGAAAAACTGTTTTTT; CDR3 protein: CASSLYSGGSNEKLFF
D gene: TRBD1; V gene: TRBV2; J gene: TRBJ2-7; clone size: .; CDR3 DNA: TGTGCCAGCAGTGCCGGGACAGGTTCTTACGAGCAGTACTTC; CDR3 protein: CASSAGTGSYEQYF
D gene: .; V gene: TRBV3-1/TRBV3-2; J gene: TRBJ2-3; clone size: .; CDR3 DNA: TGTGCCAGCAGAGACTACACTAGCACAGATACGCAGTATTTT; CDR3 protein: CASRDYTSTDTQYF
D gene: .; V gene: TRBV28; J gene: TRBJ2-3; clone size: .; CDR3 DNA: TGTGCCAGCAGTTTAGTGGGGACTGGGGATACGCAGTATTTT; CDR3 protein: CASSLVGTGDTQYF
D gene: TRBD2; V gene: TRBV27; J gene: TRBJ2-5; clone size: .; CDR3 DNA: TGTGCCAGCAGTATAGCGGGAGATGAAGAGACCCAGTACTTC; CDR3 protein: CASSIAGDEETQYF
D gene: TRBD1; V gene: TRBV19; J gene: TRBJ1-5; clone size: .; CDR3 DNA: TGTGCCAGTAGTCTGCGGACAGGCCGGGCCTATCAGCCCCAGCATTTT; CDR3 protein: CASSLRTGRAYQPQHF
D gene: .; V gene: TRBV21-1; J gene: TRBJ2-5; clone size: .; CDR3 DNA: TGTGCCAGCCCTGGGGACGGGACTAGCGGGGCGGAGGAAAAGACCCAGTACTTC; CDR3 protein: CASPGDGTSGAEEKTQYF
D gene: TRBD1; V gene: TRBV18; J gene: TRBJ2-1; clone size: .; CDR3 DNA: TGTGCCAGCCGGGGACAGGGGGCCTCAAATGAGCAGTTCTTC; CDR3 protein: CASRGQGASNEQFF
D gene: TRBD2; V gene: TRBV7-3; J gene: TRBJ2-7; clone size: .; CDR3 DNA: TGTGCCAGCAGCTTAACGGCTAGCGGGAGTTCTCCCTACGAGCAGTACTTC; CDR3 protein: CASSLTASGSSPYEQYF
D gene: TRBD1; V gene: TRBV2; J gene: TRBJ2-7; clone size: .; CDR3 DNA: TGTGCCAGCGGGGGTGGGACAGGGGGCGCGGGCGAGCAGTACTTC; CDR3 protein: CASGGGTGGAGEQYF
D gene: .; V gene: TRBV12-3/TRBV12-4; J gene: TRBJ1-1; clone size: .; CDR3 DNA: TGTGCCAGCAGTTTAACGGCTGAAGCTTTCTTT; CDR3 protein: CASSLTAEAFF
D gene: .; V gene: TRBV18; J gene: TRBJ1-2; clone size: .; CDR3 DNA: TGTGCCAGCTCACTGGGGGGGCCTATCTATGGCTACACCTTC; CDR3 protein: CASSLGGPIYGYTF
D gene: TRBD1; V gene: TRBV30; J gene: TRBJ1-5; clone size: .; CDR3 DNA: TGTGCCTGGAGTCCGGGGACAGGGGGTTATCAGCCCCAGCATTTT; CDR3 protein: CAWSPGTGGYQPQHF
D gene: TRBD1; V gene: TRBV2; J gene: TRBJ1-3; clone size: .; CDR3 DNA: TGTGCCAGCGGGAAGGACAGGGCAGGAAACACCATATATTTT; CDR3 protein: CASGKDRAGNTIYF